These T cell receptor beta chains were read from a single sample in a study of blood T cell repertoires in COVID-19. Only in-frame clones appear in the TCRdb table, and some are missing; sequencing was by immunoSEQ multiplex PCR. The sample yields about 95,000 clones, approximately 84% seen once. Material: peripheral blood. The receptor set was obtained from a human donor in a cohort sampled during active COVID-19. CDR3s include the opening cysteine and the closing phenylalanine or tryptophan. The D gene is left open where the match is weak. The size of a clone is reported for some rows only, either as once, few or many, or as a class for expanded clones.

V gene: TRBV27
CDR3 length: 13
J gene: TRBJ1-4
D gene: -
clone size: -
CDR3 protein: CASSFTPGEKLFF
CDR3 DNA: TGTGCCAGCAGTTTTACCCCGGGTGAAAAACTGTTTTTT

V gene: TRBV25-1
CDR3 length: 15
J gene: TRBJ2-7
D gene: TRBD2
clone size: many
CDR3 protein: CASSPLGSPGGEQYF
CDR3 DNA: TGTGCCAGCAGTCCCCTAGGGTCTCCGGGAGGGGAGCAGTACTTC

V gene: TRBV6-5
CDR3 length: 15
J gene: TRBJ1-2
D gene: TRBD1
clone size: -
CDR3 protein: CASSRQGAPHYGYTF
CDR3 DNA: TGTGCCAGCAGCCGACAGGGAGCCCCCCACTATGGCTACACCTTC

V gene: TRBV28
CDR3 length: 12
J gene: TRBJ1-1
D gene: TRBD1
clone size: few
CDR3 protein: CASSLPGGEAFF
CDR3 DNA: TGTGCCAGCAGTTTACCAGGGGGCGAAGCTTTCTTT

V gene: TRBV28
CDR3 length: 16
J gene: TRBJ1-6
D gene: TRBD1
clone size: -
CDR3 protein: CASSPYPGTDNSPLHF
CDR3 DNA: TGTGCCAGCAGTCCCTACCCCGGGACAGATAATTCACCCCTCCACTTT

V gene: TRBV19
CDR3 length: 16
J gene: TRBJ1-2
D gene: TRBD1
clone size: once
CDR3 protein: CASSTTGEDRSRGYTF
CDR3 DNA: TGTGCCAGTAGTACCACCGGTGAGGACAGGTCCAGAGGCTACACCTTC

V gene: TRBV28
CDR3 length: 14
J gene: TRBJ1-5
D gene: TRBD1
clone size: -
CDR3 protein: CASRNRGANQPQHF
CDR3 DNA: TGTGCCAGCAGGAACAGGGGGGCGAATCAGCCCCAGCATTTT

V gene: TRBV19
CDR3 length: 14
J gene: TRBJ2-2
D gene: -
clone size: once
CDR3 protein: CASTPPGLTGELFF
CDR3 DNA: TGTGCCAGTACCCCCCCAGGGTTGACCGGGGAGCTGTTTTTT

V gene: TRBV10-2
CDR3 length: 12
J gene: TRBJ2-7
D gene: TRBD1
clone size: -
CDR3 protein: CASTATGGEQYF
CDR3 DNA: TGCGCCAGCACGGCCACAGGGGGCGAGCAGTACTTC

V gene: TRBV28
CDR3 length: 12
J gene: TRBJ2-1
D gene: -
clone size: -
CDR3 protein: CASSSSLNEQFF
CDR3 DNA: TGTGCCAGCAGTTCTTCCTTGAATGAGCAGTTCTTC

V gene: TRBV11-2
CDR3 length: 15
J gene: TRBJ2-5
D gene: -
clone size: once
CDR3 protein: CASSLALAVRETQYF
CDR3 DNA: TGTGCCAGCAGCTTAGCGCTAGCTGTCCGAGAGACCCAGTACTTC

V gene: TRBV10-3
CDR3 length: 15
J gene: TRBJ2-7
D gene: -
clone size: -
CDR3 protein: CAISVWREASYEQYF
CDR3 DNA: TGTGCCATCAGTGTATGGAGGGAAGCCTCCTACGAGCAGTACTTC

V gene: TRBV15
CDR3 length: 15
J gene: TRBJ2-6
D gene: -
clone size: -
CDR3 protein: CATSRLVSGANVLTF
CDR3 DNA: TGTGCCACCAGCAGACTAGTGAGTGGGGCCAACGTCCTGACTTTC

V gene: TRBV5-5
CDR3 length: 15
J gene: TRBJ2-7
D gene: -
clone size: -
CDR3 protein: CASSLAPTSSYEQYF
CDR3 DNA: TGTGCCAGCAGCTTGGCTCCCACGAGCTCCTACGAGCAGTACTTC

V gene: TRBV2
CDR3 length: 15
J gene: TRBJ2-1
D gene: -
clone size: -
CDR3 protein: CASRGGQSSYNEQFF
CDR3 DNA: TGTGCCAGCAGGGGGGGACAGTCCTCCTACAATGAGCAGTTCTTC

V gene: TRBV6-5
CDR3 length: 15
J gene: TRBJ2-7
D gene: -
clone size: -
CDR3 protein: CASRPGGRGLYEQYF
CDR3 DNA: TGTGCCAGCAGGCCCGGGGGTAGGGGCTTATACGAGCAGTACTTC

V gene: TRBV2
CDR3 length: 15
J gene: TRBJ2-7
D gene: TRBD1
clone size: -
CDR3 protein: CASSEYRGLSYEQYF
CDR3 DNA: TGTGCCAGCAGTGAATACAGGGGCCTCTCCTACGAGCAGTACTTC

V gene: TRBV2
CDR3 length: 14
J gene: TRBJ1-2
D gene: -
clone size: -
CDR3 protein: CASSLAGQYPLGTF
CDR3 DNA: TGTGCCAGCAGTCTCGCTGGGCAATACCCCTTGGGCACCTTC

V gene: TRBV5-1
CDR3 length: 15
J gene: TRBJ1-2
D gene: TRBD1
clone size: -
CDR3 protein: CASSPEMTGGYGYTF
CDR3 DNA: TGCGCCAGCAGCCCAGAGATGACAGGGGGCTATGGCTACACCTTC

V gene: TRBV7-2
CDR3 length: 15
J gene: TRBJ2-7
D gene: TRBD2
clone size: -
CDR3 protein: CASSNPGLAGHEQYF
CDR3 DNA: TGTGCCAGCAGCAACCCGGGACTAGCGGGCCACGAGCAGTACTTC

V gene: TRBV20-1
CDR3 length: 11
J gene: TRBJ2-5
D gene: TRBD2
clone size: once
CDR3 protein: CSARDGLVEYF
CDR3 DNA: TGCAGTGCTAGAGACGGACTAGTTGAGTACTTC

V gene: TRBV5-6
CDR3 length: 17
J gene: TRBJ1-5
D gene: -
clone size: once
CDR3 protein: CASSLAGSTVSNQPQHF
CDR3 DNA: TGTGCCAGCAGCTTGGCCGGGTCAACGGTTAGCAATCAGCCCCAGCATTTT

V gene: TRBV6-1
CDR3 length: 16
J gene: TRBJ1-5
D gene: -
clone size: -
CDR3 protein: CASSEDPGSVNQPQHF
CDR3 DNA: TGTGCCAGCAGTGAAGATCCCGGCAGCGTCAATCAGCCCCAGCATTTT

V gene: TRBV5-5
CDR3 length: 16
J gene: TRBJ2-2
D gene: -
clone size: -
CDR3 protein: CASSLSQGWNTGELFF
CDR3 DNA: TGTGCCAGCAGCTTGAGCCAGGGTTGGAACACCGGGGAGCTGTTTTTT

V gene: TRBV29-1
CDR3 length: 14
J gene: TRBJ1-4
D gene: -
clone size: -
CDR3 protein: CSVEDSDRNEKLFF
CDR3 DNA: TGCAGCGTTGAAGACTCCGACAGGAACGAAAAACTGTTTTTT

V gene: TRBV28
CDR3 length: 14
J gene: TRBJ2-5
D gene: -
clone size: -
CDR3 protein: CASSTTDGKKTQYF
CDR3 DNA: TGTGCCAGCAGCACTACCGACGGGAAGAAGACCCAGTACTTC

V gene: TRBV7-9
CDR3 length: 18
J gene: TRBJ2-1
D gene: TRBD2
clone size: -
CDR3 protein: CASSLAITSGELWNEQFF
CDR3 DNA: TGTGCCAGCAGCTTAGCAATCACTAGCGGGGAGTTGTGGAATGAGCAGTTCTTC

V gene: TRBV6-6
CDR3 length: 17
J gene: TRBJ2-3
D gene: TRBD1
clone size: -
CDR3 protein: CASSPTDRASSTDTQYF
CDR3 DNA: TGTGCCAGCAGTCCGACTGACAGGGCCTCGAGCACAGATACGCAGTATTTT

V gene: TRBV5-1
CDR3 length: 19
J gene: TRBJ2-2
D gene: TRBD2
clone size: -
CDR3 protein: CASSQRGGAGWANTGELFF
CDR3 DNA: TGCGCCAGCAGCCAGCGGGGCGGAGCGGGCTGGGCGAACACCGGGGAGCTGTTTTTT

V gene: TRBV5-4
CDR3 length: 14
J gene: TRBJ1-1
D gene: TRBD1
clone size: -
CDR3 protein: CASTRTGVNTEAFF
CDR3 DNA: TGTGCCAGCACCCGGACAGGGGTGAACACTGAAGCTTTCTTT

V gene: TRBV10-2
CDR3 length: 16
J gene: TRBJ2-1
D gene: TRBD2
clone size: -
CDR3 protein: CASSETAGGLYNEQFF
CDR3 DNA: TGCGCCAGCAGTGAGACGGCGGGAGGGTTGTACAATGAGCAGTTCTTC

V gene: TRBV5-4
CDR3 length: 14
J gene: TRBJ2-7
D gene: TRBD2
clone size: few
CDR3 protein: CASSWEGLPLEQYF
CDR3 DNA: TGTGCCAGCAGCTGGGAGGGGCTCCCCCTCGAGCAGTACTTC

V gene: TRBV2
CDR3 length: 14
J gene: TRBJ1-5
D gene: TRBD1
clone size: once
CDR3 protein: CASSRQGINQPQHF
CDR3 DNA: TGTGCCAGCAGCCGACAGGGGATCAATCAGCCCCAGCATTTT

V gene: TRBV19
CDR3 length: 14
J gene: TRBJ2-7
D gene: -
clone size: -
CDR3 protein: CASSTTSVLGEQYF
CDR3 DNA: TGTGCCAGTAGTACGACTAGTGTATTGGGCGAGCAGTACTTC

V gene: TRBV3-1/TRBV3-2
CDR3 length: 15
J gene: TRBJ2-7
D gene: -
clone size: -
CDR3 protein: CASSRWGVSTYEQYF
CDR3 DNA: TGTGCCAGCAGCCGATGGGGGGTCTCCACCTACGAGCAGTACTTC

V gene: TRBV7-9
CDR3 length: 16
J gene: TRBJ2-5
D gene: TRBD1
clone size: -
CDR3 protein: CASTLRPPGQGETQYF
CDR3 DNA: TGTGCCAGCACCCTGAGACCCCCGGGACAGGGAGAGACCCAGTACTTC

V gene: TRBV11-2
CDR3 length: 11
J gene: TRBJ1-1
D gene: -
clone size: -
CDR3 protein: CASSLTLEAFF
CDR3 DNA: TGTGCCAGCAGCTTAACTCTGGAAGCTTTCTTT

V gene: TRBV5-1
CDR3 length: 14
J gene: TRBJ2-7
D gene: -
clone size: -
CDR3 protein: CASSLDQVQSEQYF
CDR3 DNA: TGCGCCAGCAGCTTGGATCAGGTACAGTCCGAGCAGTACTTC

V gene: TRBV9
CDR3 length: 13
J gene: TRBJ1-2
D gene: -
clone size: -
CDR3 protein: CASSVFGSGGYTF
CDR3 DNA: TGTGCCAGCAGCGTATTTGGGTCGGGGGGCTACACCTTC

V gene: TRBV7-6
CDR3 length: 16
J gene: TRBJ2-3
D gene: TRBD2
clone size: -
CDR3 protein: CASSLGLAVSTDTQYF
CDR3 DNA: TGTGCCAGCAGCTTGGGCCTAGCGGTTAGCACAGATACGCAGTATTTT

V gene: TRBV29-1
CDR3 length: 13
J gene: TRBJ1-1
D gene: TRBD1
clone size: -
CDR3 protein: CSAAGQGYTEAFF
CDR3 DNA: TGCAGCGCTGCCGGACAGGGCTACACTGAAGCTTTCTTT

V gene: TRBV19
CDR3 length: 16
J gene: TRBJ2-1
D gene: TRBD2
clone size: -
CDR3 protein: CASSSPSGSTYNEQFF
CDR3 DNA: TGTGCCAGTAGTAGTCCCAGCGGGAGTACCTACAATGAGCAGTTCTTC

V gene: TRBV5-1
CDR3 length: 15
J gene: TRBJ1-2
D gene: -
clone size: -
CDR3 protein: CASSLGMGGNYGYTF
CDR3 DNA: TGCGCCAGCAGCTTGGGCATGGGAGGGAACTATGGCTACACCTTC

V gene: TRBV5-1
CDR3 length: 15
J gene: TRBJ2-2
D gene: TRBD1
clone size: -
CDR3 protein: CASSKVTGVTGELFF
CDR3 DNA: TGCGCCAGCAGCAAAGTGACAGGGGTCACCGGGGAGCTGTTTTTT

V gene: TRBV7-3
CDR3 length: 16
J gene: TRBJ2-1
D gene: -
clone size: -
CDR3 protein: CASSLRLAGLGNEQFF
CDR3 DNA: TGTGCCAGCAGCTTACGGCTAGCTGGGTTGGGGAATGAGCAGTTCTTC

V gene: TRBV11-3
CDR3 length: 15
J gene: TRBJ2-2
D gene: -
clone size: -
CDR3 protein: CASSFGGIDTGELFF
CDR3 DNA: TGTGCCAGCAGCTTTGGGGGGATCGACACCGGGGAGCTGTTTTTT

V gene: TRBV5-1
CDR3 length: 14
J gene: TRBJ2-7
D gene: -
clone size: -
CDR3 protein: CASSLFSGGYEQYF
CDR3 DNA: TGCGCCAGCAGCTTGTTTAGCGGAGGCTACGAGCAGTACTTC

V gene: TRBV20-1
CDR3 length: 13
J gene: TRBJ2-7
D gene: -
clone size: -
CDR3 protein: CSASYRYPYEQYF
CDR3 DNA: TGCAGTGCTAGTTACAGGTACCCATACGAGCAGTACTTC

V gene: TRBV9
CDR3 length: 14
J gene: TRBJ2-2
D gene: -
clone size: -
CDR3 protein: CASSLGLDTGELFF
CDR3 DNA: TGTGCCAGCAGTCTGGGACTTGACACCGGGGAGCTGTTTTTT

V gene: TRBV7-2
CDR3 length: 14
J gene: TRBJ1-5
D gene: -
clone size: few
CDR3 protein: CASSLSYSNQPQHF
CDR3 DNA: TGTGCCAGCAGCTTATCGTATAGCAATCAGCCCCAGCATTTT

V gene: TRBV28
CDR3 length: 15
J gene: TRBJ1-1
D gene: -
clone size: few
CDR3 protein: CASTLRGIGNTEAFF
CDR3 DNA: TGTGCCAGCACCCTAAGGGGTATTGGGAACACTGAAGCTTTCTTT

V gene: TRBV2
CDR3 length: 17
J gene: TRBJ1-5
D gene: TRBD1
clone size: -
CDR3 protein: CASRRITGQGAGQPQHF
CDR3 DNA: TGTGCCAGCAGGAGGATTACTGGACAGGGGGCCGGTCAGCCCCAGCATTTT

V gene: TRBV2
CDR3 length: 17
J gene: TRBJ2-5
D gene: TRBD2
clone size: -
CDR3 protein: CASSAPGLAGGGETQYF
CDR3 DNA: TGTGCCAGCAGTGCGCCGGGACTAGCGGGGGGCGGTGAGACCCAGTACTTC

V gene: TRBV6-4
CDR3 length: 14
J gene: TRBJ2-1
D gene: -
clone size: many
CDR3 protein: CASSISWEDNEQFF
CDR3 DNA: TGTGCCAGCAGCATCTCATGGGAGGACAATGAGCAGTTCTTC

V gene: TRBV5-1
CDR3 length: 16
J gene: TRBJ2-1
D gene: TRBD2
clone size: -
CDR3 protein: CASSLALAGGYNEQFF
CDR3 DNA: TGCGCCAGCAGCTTGGCCCTCGCGGGAGGGTACAATGAGCAGTTCTTC